These T cell receptor beta chains were read from a single sample in a study of blood T cell repertoires in COVID-19. Data came from immunoSEQ multiplex PCR; TCRdb stores just in-frame clones and leaves some out. In the table there are more than 95,000 clones, about 88% of which are singletons. The sequencing sample was made of peripheral blood. All receptors derive from a human donor in a cohort sampled during active COVID-19. The CDR3 runs from the conserved cysteine through the conserved F or W. A D gene is named only where the DNA matches it firmly. Clone size, where shown, is once, few, many, or a class for clones that have expanded.

TRBV28,TRBJ1-2,TRBD1,NA,TGTGCCAGCAGTTTATACAGGGGGGTGGGAGGCTACACCTTC,CASSLYRGVGGYTF
TRBV3-1/TRBV3-2,TRBJ2-3,TRBD1,NA,TGTGCCAGCAGCCAAGTTGGCGGGACAGGGGGGTCAGATACGCAGTATTTT,CASSQVGGTGGSDTQYF
TRBV2,TRBJ2-7,TRBD2,NA,TGTGCCAGCAACCTTCCTAGCGGCGGATACGAGCAGTACTTC,CASNLPSGGYEQYF
TRBV5-1,TRBJ2-7,NA,NA,TGCGCCAGCAGCTTAGACAGGCACACCTACGAGCAGTACTTC,CASSLDRHTYEQYF
TRBV2,TRBJ2-3,TRBD2,NA,TGTGCCAGCAGGCTCCTAGCGGGGGGGCAGGCAGATACGCAGTATTTT,CASRLLAGGQADTQYF
TRBV29-1,TRBJ1-2,NA,NA,TGCAGCGTTGATCAGAGGATCTATAATACCTATGGCTACACCTTC,CSVDQRIYNTYGYTF
TRBV6-5,TRBJ2-7,NA,NA,TGTGCCAGCAGTTATTTCGGGAGCACCTACGAGCAGTACTTC,CASSYFGSTYEQYF
TRBV9,TRBJ2-5,NA,NA,TGTGCCAGCAGCCCTCAAGGTAGGGGCGAGACCCAGTACTTC,CASSPQGRGETQYF
TRBV15,TRBJ1-5,NA,once,TGTGCCACTGGGTTTGGGCATAGCAATCAGCCCCAGCATTTT,CATGFGHSNQPQHF
TRBV25-1,TRBJ1-1,TRBD1,NA,TGTGCCAGCAGTGAGGACAGGGGAGGTGTGTTCACTGAAGCTTTCTTT,CASSEDRGGVFTEAFF
TRBV9,TRBJ1-1,NA,NA,TGTGCCAGCAGTACAGGGTGGGGGAACACTGAAGCTTTCTTT,CASSTGWGNTEAFF
TRBV30,TRBJ2-7,TRBD1,NA,TGTGCCTGGAGCTCCAGGGACAGGGGGTACGAGCAGTACTTC,CAWSSRDRGYEQYF
TRBV5-1,TRBJ1-3,NA,few,TGCGCCAGCAGCTCGGACAGCTCTGGAAACACCATATATTTT,CASSSDSSGNTIYF
TRBV24-1,TRBJ2-2,TRBD1,NA,TGTGCCACCAGTGACCCGCAGGGGGCTATGAACACCGGGGAGCTGTTTTTT,CATSDPQGAMNTGELFF
TRBV6-1,TRBJ2-2,TRBD1,NA,TGTGCCAGCAGTGAGGGGACAGGGGAGACCGGGGAGCTGTTTTTT,CASSEGTGETGELFF
TRBV7-9,TRBJ1-4,NA,NA,TGTGCCAGCACCCAGACTGCAACTAATGAAAAACTGTTTTTT,CASTQTATNEKLFF
TRBV28,TRBJ2-1,NA,once,TGTGCCAGCAGTCCGTCGACTAGTAGAGGCGTTGAGCAGTTCTTC,CASSPSTSRGVEQFF
TRBV6-5,TRBJ1-3,NA,once,TGTGCCAGTCAACAGGGTTTGGGATACACCATATATTTT,CASQQGLGYTIYF
TRBV2,TRBJ1-1,NA,NA,TGTGCCAGCAGTCTACAGAGTGAAGCTTTCTTT,CASSLQSEAFF
TRBV18,TRBJ2-7,NA,NA,TGTGCCAGCTCACCTCACCAGGGTATCCACGAGCAGTACTTC,CASSPHQGIHEQYF
TRBV28,TRBJ2-5,TRBD2,NA,TGTGCCAGCAGTCTGGCGGTAGCGGGCCCGCTAAAGACCCAGTACTTC,CASSLAVAGPLKTQYF
TRBV5-1,TRBJ1-6,NA,NA,TGCGCCAGCAGCGCGGACGGACTGACTAATTCACCCCTCCACTTT,CASSADGLTNSPLHF
TRBV27,TRBJ1-6,NA,once,TGTGCCAGCAGGAACTACGTGTCACCCCTCCACTTT,CASRNYVSPLHF
TRBV5-1,TRBJ1-4,TRBD1,NA,TGCGCCAGCAGCCCGGGACAGGAATCCGAAAAACTGTTTTTT,CASSPGQESEKLFF
TRBV28,TRBJ2-5,NA,NA,TGTGCCAGCAGTCTACGGAGTAGCGTTACAAAAGAGACCCAGTACTTC,CASSLRSSVTKETQYF
TRBV4-2,TRBJ2-3,TRBD2,NA,TGTGCCAGCAGCCAAGTCGGGAGGGACATGGCAGATACGCAGTATTTT,CASSQVGRDMADTQYF
TRBV10-1,TRBJ2-2,NA,NA,TGCGCCAGCAGTGAGGGAAGGGGGATTAACACCGGGGAGCTGTTTTTT,CASSEGRGINTGELFF
TRBV6-5,TRBJ1-1,NA,NA,TGTGCCAGCATATTACAGGGATATACGGCTGAAGCTTTCTTT,CASILQGYTAEAFF
TRBV9,TRBJ2-7,TRBD1,many,TGTGCCAGCAGTGCTCCAGGGGGCTCCTACGAGCAGTACTTC,CASSAPGGSYEQYF
TRBV5-1,TRBJ1-5,TRBD1,NA,TGCGCCAGCAGCCCTGGACAGGGGGGATACAATCAGCCCCAGCATTTT,CASSPGQGGYNQPQHF
TRBV6-4,TRBJ1-2,NA,NA,TGTGCCAGCAGTCCTCAACAGGGAAGAGGCGGCTACACCTTC,CASSPQQGRGGYTF
TRBV5-5,TRBJ2-2,TRBD2,NA,TGTGCCAGCAGCCCGGAGCGGGGTACCGGGGAGCTGTTTTTT,CASSPERGTGELFF
TRBV11-1,TRBJ2-2,NA,NA,TGTGCCAGCAGCTTATTGAGGAACACCGGGGAGCTGTTTTTT,CASSLLRNTGELFF
TRBV29-1,TRBJ1-5,NA,NA,TGCAGCGTTGGGCCCAACAGAAATCAGCCCCAGCATTTT,CSVGPNRNQPQHF
TRBV27,TRBJ2-7,TRBD2,NA,TGTGCCAGCAGCCCTTACACTGGCGGGGCGGGAGATAGGGACGAGCAGTACTTC,CASSPYTGGAGDRDEQYF
TRBV13,TRBJ2-7,NA,NA,TGTGCCAGCAGCTTAGGCCGGGATGAGCAGTACTTC,CASSLGRDEQYF
TRBV4-1,TRBJ2-7,NA,NA,TGCGCCAGCAGCCACCAGTTGGCGGACTCCTACGAGCAGTACTTC,CASSHQLADSYEQYF
TRBV2,TRBJ1-6,TRBD1,NA,TGTGCCAGCAGTAAAGACAGGGGGTCAATGTATTCACCCCTCCACTTT,CASSKDRGSMYSPLHF
TRBV5-5,TRBJ2-3,TRBD2,NA,TGTGCCAGCAGGCCGGGTCTAGCGGACAACACAGATACGCAGTATTTT,CASRPGLADNTDTQYF